The 11 T cell receptor beta chains below come from one sample, sequenced in a study of T cell responses to AZD1222 COVID-19 vaccine. The table came from immunoSEQ multiplex PCR; TCRdb's copy has only in-frame clones and leaves some out. The sample holds 50,000 to 60,000 clones; 80% to 90% are singletons and the top ten take roughly 14%. Here the sequenced sample was peripheral blood, taken on day 0 of AZD1222 vaccination. Receptors originate from an adult in good health.

V gene TRBV7-2 combines with J gene TRBJ2-7, with D possibly TRBD2 on 6 matching bases. Germline V gene data show CDR1 as SGHTA and CDR2 as FQGNSA. V gave up 1 base and J gave up 7 bases, with 14 bases separating them. The CDR3 length is 14 residues. CDR3 amino acids: CASSLEGGKGEQYF. In DNA form, the CDR3 reads TGTGCCAGCAGCTTAGAGGGCGGGAAAGGTGAGCAGTACTTC.

The chain recombines TRBV6-5 with TRBJ1-5; possibly TRBD1 for D (6 bases). The CDR3 sequence is 15 residues long. V shed 6 bases and J shed 4 bases, with 16 bases lying between them. CDR1 is MNHEY, CDR2 SVGAGI, per germline. CDR3 nucleotide sequence: TGTGCCAGCAGCTCCGGGACAAGCAGGAATCAGCCCCAGCATTTT. This gives the protein CASSSGTSRNQPQHF.

J is TRBJ2-7 and V is TRBV5-8, with TRBD2 matching over 10 bases. The germline gives CDR1 SGHTS, CDR2 YDEGEE. The CDR3 is made up of 18 amino acids. V dropped 4 bases and J dropped 0; count of bases not matched to a gene: 13. The CDR3 DNA reads TGTGCCAGCAGCCTCGGGACTAGCGTTAGTCCCCGCTCCTACGAGCAGTACTTC. Translating gives CASSLGTSVSPRSYEQYF.

This rearrangement joins TRBV6-2 or TRBV6-3 to TRBJ2-1, with 8 bases identical to TRBD2. Germline CDR1 MNHEY, CDR2 SVGEGT. The CDR3 is 16 residues long. The V and J ends lost 3 bases and 7 bases, in that order; junction bases with no gene match: 11. The CDR3 sequence is CASSYLPGGPENEQFF. CDR3 nucleotide sequence: TGTGCCAGCAGTTATCTTCCGGGAGGGCCGGAAAATGAGCAGTTCTTC.

Here the CDR3 reads CAWSVLGTEAFF. CDR3 sequence (DNA): TGTGCCTGGAGTGTACTAGGCACTGAAGCTTTCTTT. The J gene is TRBJ1-1, the V gene TRBV30; D is unclear. The CDR3 is 12 amino acids. Germline lookup yields CDR1 GTSNPN and CDR2 SVGIG (reference sequence). Trimming removed 0 bases from V and 4 bases from J, with 6 bases in between.

The chain employs TRBV15 and TRBJ1-5, with a tentative D call TRBD1 (5 bases). The ends were cut back, 5 bases at V and 3 bases at J, with 8 bases in the middle. Germline-derived CDR1 and CDR2 are LNHNV and YYDKDF (reference sequence). CDR3 size: 13 residues. The CDR3 DNA sequence: TGTGCCACCAGCGCAGGGTACAATCAGCCCCAGCATTTT. It yields the protein CATSAGYNQPQHF.

CDR3 coding DNA: TGTGCCAGCAGCCCGAGGGGACAGGGGCTTCGAAATGAAAAACTGTTTTTT. Its protein is CASSPRGQGLRNEKLFF. The genes are TRBV3-1 (or the pseudogene TRBV3-2) and TRBJ1-4, with 10 positions matching TRBD1. Germline values: CDR1 LGHDT, CDR2 YNNKEL (reference sequence). The CDR3 covers 17 residues. V gave up 4 bases and J gave up 5 bases; unmatched junction bases: 10.

The chain carries TRBV6-5 and TRBJ1-1; TRBD1 might be the D (6 bases). In germline, CDR1 is MNHEY, CDR2 SVGAGI. The CDR3 sequence is 15 residues long. V was trimmed by 6 bases and J by 5 bases, leaving 19 bases between them. The CDR3 spells CASRSAGTTGTEAFF. CDR3 DNA sequence: TGTGCCAGCAGGTCGGCGGGGACAACGGGGACTGAAGCTTTCTTT.

This chain joins TRBV7-2 and TRBJ2-3; tentative D call: TRBD1 (6 bases). CDR1 and CDR2 (germline): SGHTA, FQGNSA. V shed 1 base and J shed 1 base, with 6 bases lying between them. CDR3 size: 14 residues. CDR3 DNA: TGTGCCAGCAGCTTAGACAGGGGCACAGATACGCAGTATTTT. It codes for CASSLDRGTDTQYF.

The chain is built from TRBV5-6 and TRBJ1-2; the D gene is possibly TRBD1 (6 bases). In germline, CDR1 is SGHDT, CDR2 YYEEEE. V lost 0 bases to trimming and J lost 7 bases, with 10 bases between them. This CDR3 contains 13 residues. This CDR3 is CASSLGGRGGYTF. CDR3 bases: TGTGCCAGCAGCTTGGGTGGCAGGGGTGGCTACACCTTC.

This chain's CDR3 is CASSHQGSSGNTIYF. The CDR3 region has the DNA TGTGCCAGTAGCCACCAGGGCTCGTCTGGAAACACCATATATTTT. This chain uses TRBV19 with TRBJ1-3, with TRBD1 as a possible D gene (5 bases). The CDR3 has 15 residues. Germline V gene lookup returns CDR1 LNHDA and CDR2 SQIVND (reference sequence). Trimming took off 6 bases at V and 1 base at J, with 13 bases between the two ends.